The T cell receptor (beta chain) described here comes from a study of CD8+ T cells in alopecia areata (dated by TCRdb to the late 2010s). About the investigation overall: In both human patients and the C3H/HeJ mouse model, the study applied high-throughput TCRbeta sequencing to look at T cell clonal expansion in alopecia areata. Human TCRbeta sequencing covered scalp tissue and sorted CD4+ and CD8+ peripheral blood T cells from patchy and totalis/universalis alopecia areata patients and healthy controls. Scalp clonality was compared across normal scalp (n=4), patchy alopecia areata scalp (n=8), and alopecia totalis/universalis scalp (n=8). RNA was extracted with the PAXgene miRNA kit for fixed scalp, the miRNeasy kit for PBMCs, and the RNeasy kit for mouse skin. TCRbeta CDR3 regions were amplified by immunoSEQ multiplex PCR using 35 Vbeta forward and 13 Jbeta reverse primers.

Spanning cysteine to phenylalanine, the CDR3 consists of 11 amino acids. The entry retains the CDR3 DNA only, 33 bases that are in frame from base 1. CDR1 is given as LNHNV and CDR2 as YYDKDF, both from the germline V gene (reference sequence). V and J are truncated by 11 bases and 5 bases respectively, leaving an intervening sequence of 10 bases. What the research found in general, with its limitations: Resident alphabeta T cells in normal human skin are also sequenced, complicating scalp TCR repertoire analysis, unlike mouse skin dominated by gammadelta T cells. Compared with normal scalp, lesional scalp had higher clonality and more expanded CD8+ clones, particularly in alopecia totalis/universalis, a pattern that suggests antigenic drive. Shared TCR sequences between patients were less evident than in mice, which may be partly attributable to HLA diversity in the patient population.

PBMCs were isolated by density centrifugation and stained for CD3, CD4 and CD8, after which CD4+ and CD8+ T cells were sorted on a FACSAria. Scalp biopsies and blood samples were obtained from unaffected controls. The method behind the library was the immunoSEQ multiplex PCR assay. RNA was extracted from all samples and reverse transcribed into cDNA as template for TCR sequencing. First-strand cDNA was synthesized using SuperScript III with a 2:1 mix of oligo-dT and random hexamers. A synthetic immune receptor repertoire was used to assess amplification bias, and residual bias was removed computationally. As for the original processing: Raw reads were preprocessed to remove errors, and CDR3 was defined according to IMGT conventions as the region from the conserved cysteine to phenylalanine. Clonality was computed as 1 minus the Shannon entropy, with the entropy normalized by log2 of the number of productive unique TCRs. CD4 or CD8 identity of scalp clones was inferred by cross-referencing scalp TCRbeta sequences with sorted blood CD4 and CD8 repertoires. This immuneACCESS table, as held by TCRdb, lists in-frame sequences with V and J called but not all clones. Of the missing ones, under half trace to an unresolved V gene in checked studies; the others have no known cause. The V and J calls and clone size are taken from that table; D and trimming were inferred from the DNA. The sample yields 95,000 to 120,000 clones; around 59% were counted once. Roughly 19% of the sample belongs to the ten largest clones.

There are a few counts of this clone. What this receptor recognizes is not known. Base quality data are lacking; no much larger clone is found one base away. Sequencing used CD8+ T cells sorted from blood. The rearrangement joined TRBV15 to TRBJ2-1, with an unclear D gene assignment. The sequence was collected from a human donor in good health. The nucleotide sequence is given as TGTGCCTCTGGCTCGGACAATGAGCAGTTCTTC. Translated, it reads CASGSDNEQFF.